A single T cell receptor (beta chain) is shown here with its context. In the same sample, other DNA sequences code for this CDR3. Germline CDR1 SEHNR, CDR2 FQNEAQ (reference sequence). The CDR3 covers 15 residues. Unmatched junction bases numbered 2, after V lost 1 base and J lost 3 bases. These data are taken from a study of T cell changes during pregnancy in multiple sclerosis. TCRdb's copy holds only in-frame clones and misses some; the assay was immunoSEQ multiplex PCR. This sample carries roughly 80,000 clones, roughly 94% of them seen once, and the ten largest clones take 2.6%. J is TRBJ2-3 and V is TRBV7-9; the match to TRBD2 covers 9 bases. The specimen was peripheral blood, collected before pregnancy. The TCR comes from a female donor with multiple sclerosis, enrolled in a pregnancy study. The DNA of the CDR3 is TGTGCCAGCAGCTTAGACGCGGGAGGGACAGATACGCAGTATTTT. It codes for CASSLDAGGTDTQYF.